These 30 T cell receptor beta chains share one sample of origin, sequenced in a study of CD8+CD57+ T cells in acquired aplastic anemia. Only patients with CD8+CD57+ cell expansion on flow cytometry were chosen for sequencing. The template for TCR beta VDJ and CDR3 sequence profiling was genomic DNA. TCRdb reprocessed the reads with MiXCR, giving one entry per CDR3 protein. The sample includes a few hundred thousand distinct CDR3 sequences, roughly 61% of them seen just once. Sequencing input: sorted CD4+, CD8+, or CD8+CD57+ T cells (not recorded which) from PBMCs. The receptors originated from a human donor with aplastic anemia.

This clonotype was seen many times. The V gene is TRBV2, the J gene TRBJ2-4; 9 nucleotides line up with TRBD2. CDR3 length equals 14 residues. The V gene's germline CDR1 is SNHLY and CDR2 FYNNEI. Losses at the gene ends were 6 bases for V and 6 bases for J; bases not matched to a gene: 6. The CDR3 bases are TGTGCCAGCAGGATAGCGGGGGTTGGAAACATTCAGTACTTC. Translation gives CASRIAGVGNIQYF.

This clonotype was detected ten times or more. In nucleotides, the CDR3 is TGCGCCAGCAGCGTGGACAGGGGGAGGACTGAAGCTTTCTTT. Residues: CASSVDRGRTEAFF. V usage is TRBV5-1 and J usage is TRBJ1-1, with TRBD1 matching 10 bases. The ends lost 4 bases at V and 5 bases at J; junction bases unmatched: 5. The CDR3 runs to 14 residues. CDR1 is SGHRS and CDR2 is YFSETQ in the germline V gene.

The J gene is TRBJ1-1, the V gene TRBV2; D is possibly TRBD1 (5 bases). Deletions cut 4 bases from V and 5 bases from J, with 14 bases between. This CDR3 contains 14 residues. The germline gives CDR1 SNHLY, CDR2 FYNNEI. CDR3 in amino acids: CASSGQFRGTEAFF. The CDR3 nucleotides read TGTGCCAGCAGTGGACAGTTTAGAGGGACTGAAGCTTTCTTT. The whole variable domain, remainder taken from reference TRBV2 and TRBJ1-1, is EPEVTQTPSHQVTQMGQEVILRCVPISNHLYFYWYRQILGQKVEFLVSFYNNEISEKSEIFDDQFSVERPDGSNFTLKIRSTKLEDSAMYFCASSGQFRGTEAFFGQGTRLTVV.

A single count supports this clonotype. The CDR3 coding sequence is TGTGCCACCAGTAGTCTCGGGTACACTGAAGCTTTCTTT. The encoded protein is CATSSLGYTEAFF. The chain carries TRBV15 and TRBJ1-1; unclear D gene. The V and J ends lost 6 bases and 3 bases respectively, with 11 bases between them. Germline V gene lookup returns CDR1 LNHNV and CDR2 YYDKDF (reference sequence). The CDR3 loop spans 13 amino acids.

In this sample, this clonotype turned up many times. The chain has TRBV7-9 and TRBJ2-2, with D perhaps matching TRBD1 (6 bases). Germline V gene sequence: CDR1 SEHNR, CDR2 FQNEAQ (reference sequence). Trimming pared 5 bases from V and 6 bases from J, leaving 10 bases between. CDR3 length: 13 amino acids. The CDR3 reads CASSRDISGELFF. The CDR3 DNA reads as TGTGCCAGCAGCAGGGACATATCCGGGGAGCTGTTTTTT. Full variable domain (rest looked up from reference TRBV7-9 and TRBJ2-2): DTGVSQNPRHKITKRGQNVTFRCDPISEHNRLYWYRQTLGQGPEFLTYFQNEAQLEKSRLLSDRFSAERPKGSFSTLEIQRTEQGDSAMYLCASSRDISGELFFGEGSRLTVL.

The chain uses TRBV12-3 or TRBV12-4 and TRBJ1-1, with unresolved D. V was pared by 8 bases and J by 5 bases, with 12 bases between. The CDR3 has 12 amino acids. This chain's CDR3 is CASSAVRTEAFF. DNA of the CDR3: TGTGCCAGCTCCGCAGTACGTACTGAAGCTTTCTTT.

This sequence joins TRBV5-1 and TRBJ2-5, with D possibly TRBD2 on 6 matching bases. TRBJ2-1 matches the DNA end more closely, so the J call is doubtful. Germline V gene data show CDR1 as SGHRS and CDR2 as YFSETQ. This CDR3 spans 15 amino acids. The chain's CDR3 is CASSLEGTFYNEQFF. CDR3 DNA: TGCGCCAGCAGCTTGGAAGGGACTTTTTACAATGAGCAGTTCTTC.

The chain joins TRBV29-1 to TRBJ2-5; 8 positions agree with TRBD2. The junction had 14 bases not matched to a gene; V was cut back by 4 bases and J by 7 bases. Germline V CDR1 and CDR2: SQVTM, ANQGSEA. The CDR3 sequence is 15 residues long. CDR3: CSVGLVGGGRGTQYF. DNA for the CDR3: TGCAGCGTTGGGCTCGTGGGCGGGGGGCGAGGGACCCAGTACTTC. Based on the CDR3 plus reference TRBV29-1 and TRBJ2-5, the full variable domain is SAVISQKPSRDICQRGTSLTIQCQVDSQVTMMFWYRQQPGQSLTLIATANQGSEATYESGFVIDKFPISRPNLTFSTLTVSNMSPEDSSIYLCSVGLVGGGRGTQYFGPGTRLLVL.

The chain joins TRBV10-3 to TRBJ1-6; D remains unclear. The CDR3 totals 12 residues. The germline V and J ends were trimmed by 3 bases and 14 bases, with 11 bases remaining between them. Germline CDR1 is ENHRY and CDR2 is SYGVKD. The CDR3 DNA reads as TGTGCCATCAGTGACACCCCCATCTCCCTCCACTTT. Translating it yields CAISDTPISLHF.

The chain couples TRBV5-1 to TRBJ2-5; D might be TRBD1 (6 bases). The CDR3 consists of 14 residues. The germline V gene has CDR1 SGHRS and CDR2 YFSETQ. V was shortened by 0 bases and J by 7 bases, with 13 bases between the two germline ends. The CDR3 bases are TGCGCCAGCAGCTTGGTTGGGACACCGGGGACCCAGTACTTC. It translates to CASSLVGTPGTQYF.

The CDR3 DNA reads as TGTGCCAGCAGTTTAAGCGGGAATCAGCCCCAGCATTTT. Translating gives CASSLSGNQPQHF. The chain links TRBV12-3 or TRBV12-4 to TRBJ1-5; D unclear. The CDR3 sequence is 13 residues long. Trimming took off 2 bases at V and 4 bases at J, with 6 bases between the two ends.

The chain couples TRBV5-6 to TRBJ2-7; the D gene is possibly TRBD1 (6 bases). The ends were cut back, 5 bases at V and 10 bases at J, with 13 bases in the middle. The CDR3 has 11 amino acids. Germline values: CDR1 SGHDT, CDR2 YYEEEE. In DNA, the CDR3 is TGTGCCAGCAGTCTTGGGGGACATCAGTACTTC. It translates to CASSLGGHQYF.

The rearrangement uses TRBV7-6 and TRBJ2-5; D uncertain. The V gene's germline CDR1 is SGHVS and CDR2 FNYEAQ. The V and J ends lost 7 bases and 3 bases respectively, with 12 bases between them. The CDR3 is made up of 13 amino acids. The CDR3 coding sequence is TGTGCCAGCAACCCCGGAACGAAAGAGACCCAGTACTTC. Translating it yields CASNPGTKETQYF. The entire variable domain, with the rest obtained from reference TRBV7-6 and TRBJ2-5, is as follows: GAGVSQSPRYKVTKRGQDVALRCDPISGHVSLYWYRQALGQGPEFLTYFNYEAQQDKSGLPNDRFSAERPEGSISTLTIQRTEQRDSAMYRCASNPGTKETQYFGPGTRLLVL.

V usage is TRBV24-1 and J usage is TRBJ2-5; D might be TRBD1 (6 bases). This CDR3 spans 16 amino acids. The V gene's germline CDR1 is KGHDR and CDR2 SFDVKD. Trimming removed 0 bases from V and 2 bases from J, with 12 bases in between. This chain's CDR3 is CATSDLGAGVQETQYF. The CDR3 bases are TGTGCCACCAGTGATTTGGGGGCAGGGGTTCAAGAGACCCAGTACTTC.

The table lists this clonotype with a count of one. The gene calls are TRBV5-1 and TRBJ1-2, with 7 bases identical to TRBD1. The J segment lost 4 bases and the V segment lost 0 bases, leaving 6 bases of the junction unmatched. Per germline, CDR1 SGHRS and CDR2 YFSETQ. The length of the CDR3 is 15 residues. The CDR3 bases are TGCGCCAGCAGCTTGGCCGCGACAGGGTCCTATGGCTACACCTTC. Residues: CASSLAATGSYGYTF.

The V and J genes are TRBV15 and TRBJ1-3, with 10 bases fitting TRBD1. CDR3 size: 15 residues. Germline values: CDR1 LNHNV, CDR2 YYDKDF (reference sequence). V shed 1 base and J 3 bases; nucleotides not matched to a gene: 0. This chain's CDR3 is CATSRGTGGGNTIYF. DNA for the CDR3: TGTGCCACCAGCAGAGGGACAGGGGGTGGAAACACCATATATTTT.

The rearrangement joins TRBV7-3 to TRBJ2-1; D unclear. The V end was cut by 1 base, the J end by 0 bases, with 4 bases between. CDR1 is SGHTA, CDR2 FQGTGA, per germline. The CDR3 is 14 residues long. For the CDR3, the DNA is TGTGCCAGCAGCTTAAGAGGCTCCTACAATGAGCAGTTCTTC. Residues: CASSLRGSYNEQFF.

This clonotype was picked up many times. V is TRBV10-3 and J is TRBJ1-1, with TRBD1 matching over 8 bases. Germline CDR1 reads ENHRY; CDR2 reads SYGVKD. The CDR3 has 13 residues. V was pared by 10 bases and J by 1 base, with 5 bases of the junction left unmatched. The chain's CDR3 is CATSGGSNTEAFF. The CDR3 nucleotides read TGTGCCACGTCAGGGGGCTCGAACACTGAAGCTTTCTTT.

The chain links TRBV19 to TRBJ1-1; D is unclear. The V end was cut by 1 base, the J end by 5 bases, with 11 bases between. Per the germline V gene, CDR1 is LNHDA and CDR2 is SQIVND (reference sequence). There are 14 residues in the CDR3. For the CDR3, the DNA is TGTGCCAGTAGTATAGGCCGGGGATGGACTGAAGCTTTCTTT. This sequence encodes CASSIGRGWTEAFF.

Only a few counts were recorded for this clonotype. The rearrangement joins TRBV6-1 to TRBJ1-5, with TRBD1 identical over 9 bases. From germline, CDR1 is MNHNS and CDR2 SASEGT. The CDR3 covers 17 residues. V lost 5 bases to trimming and J lost 1 base; unmatched junction nucleotides: 9. The CDR3, as DNA: TGTGCCAGCAGTCGGAAAAGGACAGGGGTGAGCAATCAGCCCCAGCATTTT. Translating gives CASSRKRTGVSNQPQHF.

The chain has TRBV5-1 and TRBJ2-3, with 9 bases lining up with TRBD2. This CDR3 spans 15 amino acids. The V segment lost 4 bases and the J segment 6 bases; nucleotides outside the gene matches: 9. Germline CDR1 reads SGHRS; CDR2 reads YFSETQ. CDR3 in DNA: TGCGCCAGCAGCAGGACTGGGACTAGCTCGGATACGCAGTATTTT. Translated, it gives CASSRTGTSSDTQYF.

The V call is TRBV7-8, the J call TRBJ1-5; D is undetermined. The CDR3 is 12 amino acids. With 5 bases removed from V and 5 bases from J, the gap between germline ends came to 7 bases. The germline V gene has CDR1 SGHVS and CDR2 FQNEAQ. The CDR3 spells CASSPGYQPQHF. In DNA form, the CDR3 reads TGTGCCAGCAGCCCAGGCTATCAGCCCCAGCATTTT. Looking up the rest from reference TRBV7-8 and TRBJ1-5 gives the full variable domain: GAGVSQSPRYKVAKRGQDVALRCDPISGHVSLFWYQQALGQGPEFLTYFQNEAQLDKSGLPSDRFFAERPEGSVSTLKIQRTQQEDSAVYLCASSPGYQPQHFGDGTRLSIL.

This chain links TRBV7-3 with TRBJ2-7, with D possibly TRBD2 on 6 matching bases. CDR1 SGHTA and CDR2 FQGTGA come from the germline V gene. V lost 5 bases and J 3 bases, leaving 17 bases between the germline ends. The CDR3 contains 15 residues. The CDR3 protein is CASSQSRDSHYEQYF. The CDR3, as DNA: TGTGCCAGCAGCCAATCCCGGGACTCTCACTACGAGCAGTACTTC.

The chain employs TRBV10-3 and TRBJ1-1; TRBD1 matches at 8 bases. V lost 7 bases and J lost 2; bases outside the gene matches: 9. CDR1 and CDR2 from the germline V gene are ENHRY and SYGVKD. CDR3 size: 15 residues. CDR3 loop: CAITTTGAINTEAFF. CDR3 sequence (DNA): TGTGCCATCACCACGACAGGGGCGATCAACACTGAAGCTTTCTTT.

The sample holds a few counts of this clonotype. The J gene is TRBJ1-6, the V gene TRBV2, with 7 bases identical to TRBD1. V lost 7 bases to trimming and J lost 6 bases; unmatched junction nucleotides: 6. The CDR3 is 14 amino acids. Germline lookup yields CDR1 SNHLY and CDR2 FYNNEI. Written as DNA, the CDR3 is TGTGCCAGCATCCGGGACAGCCGTAATTCACCCCTCCACTTT. Protein sequence: CASIRDSRNSPLHF.

This clonotype has only one observation. The chain joins TRBV29-1 to TRBJ2-7, with D perhaps TRBD1 (5 bases). Germline V lookup: CDR1 SQVTM, CDR2 ANQGSEA. The V gene lost 4 bases and the J gene lost 2 bases, with 9 bases spanning the gap. CDR3 size: 12 residues. CDR3 amino acids: CSVVGATYEQYF. The CDR3 DNA is TGCAGCGTTGTAGGGGCCACCTACGAGCAGTACTTC.

Of note for this clonotype: This could be a read error, since a much larger clone is one nucleotide away. V is TRBV5-1 and J is TRBJ2-2, with 7 positions matching TRBD2. The CDR3 is 15 residues long. Germline V gene data show CDR1 as SGHRS and CDR2 as YFSETQ. The trim removed 4 bases at V and 3 bases at J, leaving 6 bases unmatched. The CDR3 sequence is CASSPPRGDTGELFF. CDR3 in DNA: TGCGCCAGCAGCCCCCCCCGGGGGGACACCGGGGAGCTGTTTTTT.

This clonotype showed up just a few times. The genes are TRBV20-1 and TRBJ2-5; D might be TRBD1 or TRBD2, each matching 5 bases. Trimming left V 1 base short and J 0 bases short, with 18 bases between. Germline-derived CDR1 and CDR2 are DFQATT and SNEGSKA (reference sequence). CDR3 size: 17 residues. This CDR3 is CSARATAAGAHQETQYF. For the CDR3, the DNA is TGCAGTGCTAGAGCTACAGCGGCCGGGGCCCACCAAGAGACCCAGTACTTC.

This rearrangement joins TRBV10-3 to TRBJ2-1, with D perhaps matching TRBD1 (5 bases). Germline V gene data show CDR1 as ENHRY and CDR2 as SYGVKD. V lost 8 bases to trimming and J lost 5 bases, with 22 bases between them. The CDR3 is 16 amino acids. The CDR3 loop is CAIPKVETGHNNEQFF. The CDR3 DNA is TGTGCCATCCCCAAAGTGGAAACAGGACATAACAATGAGCAGTTCTTC.

Regarding this clonotype: A read error may account for a junction end that differs from germline. The V call is TRBV15, the J call TRBJ1-5; no definite D call. Germline loops: CDR1 LNHNV, CDR2 YYDKDF (reference sequence). The CDR3 loop spans 15 amino acids. The CDR3 coding sequence is TGTGCCACCAGAAGAGATCCAGTGGGCAATCAGCCCCAGCATTTT. Its protein product is CATRRDPVGNQPQHF. Based on the CDR3 plus reference TRBV15 and TRBJ1-5, the full variable domain is DAMVIQNPRYQVTQFGKPVTLSCSQTLNHNVMYWYQQKSSQAPKLLFHYYDKDFNNEADTPDNFQSRRPNTSFCFLDIRSPGLGDTAMYLCATRRDPVGNQPQHFGDGTRLSIL.